A single sample gave rise to the 19 T cell receptor beta chains below, sequenced in a study of cytomegalovirus exposure and HLA in healthy donors. PCR involved 60 Vbeta and 13 Jbeta primers. Generated by immunoSEQ multiplex PCR, the TCRdb table keeps only in-frame clones and is missing some. Among about 120,000 clones listed, 70% to 75% were seen once. Sequencing was performed on PBMCs. Source of these receptors: a woman between 40 and 50 years old in good health and CMV-seronegative.

This rearrangement joins TRBV6-6 to TRBJ1-5, with TRBD1 as a possible D gene (5 bases). The germline V gene encodes CDR1 MNHNY and CDR2 SVGAGI (reference sequence). The CDR3 spans 14 residues. With 5 bases removed from V and 7 bases from J, the gap between germline ends came to 15 bases. The CDR3 DNA sequence: TGTGCCAGCAGTCCACCCGGGGGTAACCAGCCCCAGCATTTT. This translates into CASSPPGGNQPQHF.

The chain carries TRBV5-5 and TRBJ1-1; D is perhaps TRBD1 (6 bases). Per germline, CDR1 SGHKS and CDR2 YYEKEE (reference sequence). V lost 4 bases, J lost 0 bases, and 13 bases lay in between. This CDR3 is built from 15 residues. The CDR3 nucleotides are TGTGCCAGCAGCCCTGGAGACAGGATGAACACTGAAGCTTTCTTT. This gives the protein CASSPGDRMNTEAFF.

V is TRBV9 and J is TRBJ2-1, with 16 bases identical to TRBD2. With 4 bases clipped from V and 9 bases from J, the junction kept 10 bases outside the gene matches. The CDR3 extends over 17 amino acids. CDR1 and CDR2 (germline): SGDLS, YYNGEE. Here the CDR3 DNA reads TGTGCCAGCAGCACTCACCCCGGGACTAGCGGGGGGGGTGAGCAGTTCTTC. Its translation is CASSTHPGTSGGGEQFF.

This clone was observed a single time. This chain joins TRBV7-9 and TRBJ1-5; D remains unclear. The V gene lost 3 bases and the J gene lost 1 base, with 7 bases spanning the gap. The CDR3 totals 14 residues. CDR1 and CDR2 from the germline V gene are SEHNR and FQNEAQ (reference sequence). As DNA, the CDR3 is TGTGCCAGCAGCTTGTCTGTAAGCAATCAGCCCCAGCATTTT. The encoded protein is CASSLSVSNQPQHF.

As concerns this clone: Its ends do not fully match the called genes, so a read error is possible. The V call is TRBV15, the J call TRBJ1-3, with D possibly TRBD1 on 5 matching bases. This CDR3 is built from 15 residues. The germline V gene has CDR1 LNHNV and CDR2 YYDKDF (reference sequence). The CDR3 coding sequence is TGTGCCATCAGCAGAGACCAGGGCTCTGGAAACACCATATATTTT. Its protein product is CAISRDQGSGNTIYF. The variable domain in full, completed from reference TRBV15 and TRBJ1-3, reads DAMVIQNPRYQVTQFGKPVTLSCSQTLNHNVMYWYQQKSSQAPKLLFHYYDKDFNNEADTPDNFQSRRPNTSFCFLDIRSPGLGDTAMYLCAISRDQGSGNTIYFGEGSWLTVV.

The CDR3 protein is CASLGEARGYTF. CDR3 coding DNA: TGTGCCAGCCTCGGTGAAGCCCGGGGCTACACCTTC. The V and J genes are TRBV6-1 and TRBJ1-2; D gene unclear. CDR1 is MNHNS and CDR2 is SASEGT in the germline V gene. The V end was cut by 8 bases, the J end by 8 bases, with 15 bases between. This CDR3 has 12 amino acids.

The CDR3 loop reads CASSYRTDAYEQYF. CDR3 DNA: TGTGCCAGCAGTTATCGGACAGACGCCTACGAGCAGTACTTC. The genes are TRBV25-1 and TRBJ2-7, with D possibly TRBD1 on 6 matching bases. Germline assignment: CDR1 MGHDK and CDR2 SYGVNS. Trimming took off 5 bases at V and 2 bases at J, with 13 bases between the two ends. The length of the CDR3 is 14 residues.

The gene calls are TRBV6-6 and TRBJ2-1, with 7 bases aligning to TRBD1. Losses at the gene ends were 4 bases for V and 7 bases for J; bases not matched to a gene: 10. From germline, CDR1 is MNHNY and CDR2 SVGAGI (reference sequence). This CDR3 contains 15 residues. CDR3: CASSFGTVNRNEQFF. CDR3 in DNA: TGTGCCAGCAGTTTCGGGACAGTTAATCGGAATGAGCAGTTCTTC.

A few counts support this clone. The chain has TRBV29-1 and TRBJ2-1; possible D gene TRBD2, 5 bases. This CDR3 region has 11 residues. The germline V gene encodes CDR1 SQVTM and CDR2 ANQGSEA. Trimming took off 3 bases at V and 6 bases at J, with 6 bases between the two ends. The CDR3: CSVDRGNEQFF. CDR3 DNA sequence: TGCAGCGTTGATCGGGGCAATGAGCAGTTCTTC.

This clone is a singleton in its sample. The chain recombines TRBV5-1 with TRBJ1-1; D unresolved. The V gene's germline CDR1 is SGHRS and CDR2 YFSETQ. V dropped 3 bases and J dropped 4 bases, with 16 bases sitting between them. CDR3 length equals 15 residues. The CDR3 coding sequence is TGCGCCAGCAGCTCGGGAATGGGGTTGGCCACTGAAGCTTTCTTT. It is translated as CASSSGMGLATEAFF.

The rearrangement links TRBV6-5 to TRBJ2-5; TRBD1 matches at 7 bases. The CDR3 covers 15 residues. Trimming took 6 bases from V and 5 from J; bases not matched to a gene: 12. CDR1 is MNHEY, CDR2 SVGAGI, per germline. CDR3: CASRTRQGSRETQYF. CDR3 sequence (DNA): TGTGCCAGCAGAACTAGACAGGGCAGTAGGGAGACCCAGTACTTC.

This rearrangement joins TRBV28 to TRBJ2-5; perhaps TRBD2 as D (5 bases). Germline lookup yields CDR1 MDHEN and CDR2 SYDVKM. The CDR3 loop spans 15 amino acids. With 2 bases removed from V and 5 bases from J, the gap between germline ends came to 15 bases. CDR3 amino acids: CASSLVREVKETQYF. CDR3 DNA: TGTGCCAGCAGTTTAGTGAGGGAAGTAAAGGAGACCCAGTACTTC.

The chain joins TRBV5-5 to TRBJ2-7; TRBD2 aligns across 13 bases. CDR3 length equals 17 residues. Germline V gives CDR1 SGHKS, CDR2 YYEKEE (reference sequence). V was pared by 4 bases and J by 3 bases, with 10 bases of the junction left unmatched. CDR3 region: CASSHRPLAGGYYEQYF. The CDR3 DNA is TGTGCCAGCAGCCACCGGCCACTAGCGGGGGGGTACTACGAGCAGTACTTC. Based on the CDR3 plus reference TRBV5-5 and TRBJ2-7, the full variable domain is DAGVTQSPTHLIKTRGQQVTLRCSPISGHKSVSWYQQVLGQGPQFIFQYYEKEERGRGNFPDRFSARQFPNYSSELNVNALLLGDSALYLCASSHRPLAGGYYEQYFGPGTRLTVT.

The rearrangement joins TRBV30 to TRBJ2-7, with 8 bases fitting TRBD1. Looked up from germline, CDR1 is GTSNPN and CDR2 is SVGIG (reference sequence). V lost 4 bases, J lost 5 bases, and 16 bases stayed unmatched. This CDR3 spans 16 amino acids. The CDR3, as DNA: TGTGCCTGGACTTTGGGGAGCGGACAGGGTATAGACGAGCAGTACTTC. Its protein product is CAWTLGSGQGIDEQYF. Filled out from reference TRBV30 and TRBJ2-7, the complete variable domain reads SQTIHQWPATLVQPVGSPLSLECTVEGTSNPNLYWYRQAAGRGLQLLFYSVGIGQISSEVPQNLSASRPQDRQFILSSKKLLLSDSGFYLCAWTLGSGQGIDEQYFGPGTRLTVT.

This clone was observed a handful of times. The V gene is TRBV27, the J gene TRBJ2-5, with 9 positions matching TRBD1. The CDR3 loop spans 14 amino acids. The trim removed 6 bases at V and 4 bases at J, leaving 6 bases unmatched. The germline V gene has CDR1 MNHEY and CDR2 SMNVEV (reference sequence). The CDR3 bases are TGTGCCAGCAGCGGGACAGGGTGGGGAGAGACCCAGTACTTC. It specifies CASSGTGWGETQYF.

The chain employs TRBV5-4 and TRBJ2-2; 15 bases align to TRBD2. Germline V gene lookup returns CDR1 SGHNT and CDR2 YYREEE (reference sequence). J lost 5 bases, V lost 4 bases, and 6 bases had no gene match. The CDR3 is 17 amino acids. CDR3 residues: CASSPGTSGRRTGELFF. CDR3 DNA sequence: TGTGCCAGCAGCCCAGGGACTAGCGGGAGGAGGACCGGGGAGCTGTTTTTT.

This clone has just a few counts. This chain joins TRBV19 and TRBJ2-7; TRBD1 matches 8 bases. The CDR3 has 14 residues. Per the germline V gene, CDR1 is LNHDA and CDR2 is SQIVND (reference sequence). V gave up 6 bases and J gave up 5 bases; unmatched junction bases: 9. The CDR3 is CASSRDRGVNEQYF. CDR3 in DNA: TGTGCCAGTAGCCGAGACAGGGGTGTCAACGAGCAGTACTTC.

This clone has only a few counts. The rearrangement joins TRBV7-2 to TRBJ2-7; 10 nucleotides align to TRBD2. The germline gives CDR1 SGHTA, CDR2 FQGNSA. CDR3 length: 15 residues. Trimming took 5 bases from V and 3 from J; bases not matched to a gene: 7. CDR3 in amino acids: CASSARLAGDYEQYF. The CDR3 coding sequence is TGTGCCAGCAGCGCGCGACTAGCGGGCGACTACGAGCAGTACTTC.

This sequence joins TRBV5-1 and TRBJ2-2; D possibly corresponds to TRBD1 (5 bases). Germline V gene sequence: CDR1 SGHRS, CDR2 YFSETQ. The CDR3 covers 16 residues. The ends were cut back, 2 bases at V and 4 bases at J, with 15 bases in the middle. DNA of the CDR3: TGCGCCAGCAGCTTAGGGGTCGTGAGTGCCACCGGGGAGCTGTTTTTT. Encoded protein: CASSLGVVSATGELFF.